This T cell receptor beta chain was captured by sequencing in a study of shared clonotypes between healthy human individuals. Germline V gives CDR1 GTSNPN, CDR2 SVGIG (reference sequence). The CDR3 is 12 amino acids. Unmatched junction bases numbered 6, after V lost 6 bases and J lost 8 bases. When replicate PCRs were run on sorted subsets, they used 200 ng DNA, 30,000 to 35,000 T cell genomes. TCRdb's copy holds only in-frame clones and misses some; the assay was immunoSEQ multiplex PCR. This table has fewer than 1.4 million clones, around 78% appearing once. The sequence derives from a man younger than 30 in good health. Some clones in this sample may be carry-over from other donors' samples. The chain links TRBV30 to TRBJ2-3, with 9 bases identical to TRBD1. The sample consisted of memory CD4+ T cells from PBMCs. This sample's subset: CD45RA-negative fraction. The CDR3 DNA sequence: TGTGCCTGCGGGACAGGGCGTGTTACGCAGTATTTT. Translation gives CACGTGRVTQYF.